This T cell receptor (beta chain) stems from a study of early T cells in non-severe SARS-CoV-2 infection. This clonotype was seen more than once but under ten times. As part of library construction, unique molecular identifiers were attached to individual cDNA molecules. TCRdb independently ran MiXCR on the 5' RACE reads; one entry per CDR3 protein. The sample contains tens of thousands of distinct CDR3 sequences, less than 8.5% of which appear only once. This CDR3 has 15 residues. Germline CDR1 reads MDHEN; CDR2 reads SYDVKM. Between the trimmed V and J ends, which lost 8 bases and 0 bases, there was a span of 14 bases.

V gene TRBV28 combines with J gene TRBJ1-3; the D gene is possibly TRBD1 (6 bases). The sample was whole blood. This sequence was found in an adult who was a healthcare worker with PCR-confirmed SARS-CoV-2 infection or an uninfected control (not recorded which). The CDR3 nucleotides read TGTGCCAGCCGCCAGGGGACCACCTCTGGAAACACCATATATTTT. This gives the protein CASRQGTTSGNTIYF.